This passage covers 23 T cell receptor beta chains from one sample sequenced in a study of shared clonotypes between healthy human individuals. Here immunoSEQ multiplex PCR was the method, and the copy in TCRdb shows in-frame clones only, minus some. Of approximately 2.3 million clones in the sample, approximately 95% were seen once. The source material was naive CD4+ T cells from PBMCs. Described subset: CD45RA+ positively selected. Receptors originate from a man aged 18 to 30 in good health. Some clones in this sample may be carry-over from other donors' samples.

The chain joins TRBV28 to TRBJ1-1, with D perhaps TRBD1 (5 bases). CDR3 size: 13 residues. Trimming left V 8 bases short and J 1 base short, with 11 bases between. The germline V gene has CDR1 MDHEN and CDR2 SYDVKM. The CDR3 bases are TGTGCCAGCCTTTCAGGGCGGAACACTGAAGCTTTCTTT. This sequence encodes CASLSGRNTEAFF.

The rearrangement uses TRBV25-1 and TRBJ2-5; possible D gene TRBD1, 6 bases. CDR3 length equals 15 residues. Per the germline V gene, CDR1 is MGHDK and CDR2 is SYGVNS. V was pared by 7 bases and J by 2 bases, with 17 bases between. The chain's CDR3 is CASNAATGPQETQYF. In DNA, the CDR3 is TGTGCCAGCAATGCCGCGACAGGTCCGCAAGAGACCCAGTACTTC.

In nucleotides, the CDR3 is TGTGCCAGCAGCCAGATTCGACAAAACACCGGGGAGCTGTTTTTT. This codes for CASSQIRQNTGELFF. The chain couples TRBV14 to TRBJ2-2; D remains unclear. Per germline, CDR1 SGHDN and CDR2 FVKESK. The CDR3 sequence is 15 residues long. The V and J ends lost 3 bases and 2 bases respectively, with 10 bases between them. Supplemented by reference TRBV14 and TRBJ2-2, the full variable domain reads EAGVTQFPSHSVIEKGQTVTLRCDPISGHDNLYWYRRVMGKEIKFLLHFVKESKQDESGMPNNRFLAERTGGTYSTLKVQPAELEDSGVYFCASSQIRQNTGELFFGEGSRLTVL.

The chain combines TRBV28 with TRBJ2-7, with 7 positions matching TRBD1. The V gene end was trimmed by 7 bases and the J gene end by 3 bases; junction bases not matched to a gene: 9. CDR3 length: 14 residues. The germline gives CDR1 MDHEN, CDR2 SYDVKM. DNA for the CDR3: TGTGCCAGCAACATACAGGGGCGAAACTACGAGCAGTACTTC. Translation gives CASNIQGRNYEQYF.

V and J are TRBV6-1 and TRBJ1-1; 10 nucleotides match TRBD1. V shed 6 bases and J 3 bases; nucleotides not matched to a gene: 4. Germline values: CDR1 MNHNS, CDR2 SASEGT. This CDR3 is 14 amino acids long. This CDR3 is CASSRDRGYTEAFF. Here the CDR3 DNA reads TGTGCCAGCAGCCGGGACAGGGGATACACTGAAGCTTTCTTT.

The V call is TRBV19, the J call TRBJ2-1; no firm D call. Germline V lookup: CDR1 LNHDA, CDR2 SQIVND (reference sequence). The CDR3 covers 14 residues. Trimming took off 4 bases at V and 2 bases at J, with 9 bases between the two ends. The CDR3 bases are TGTGCCAGTAGTAGAGATCGTGCCTACAATGAGCAGTTCTTC. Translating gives CASSRDRAYNEQFF.

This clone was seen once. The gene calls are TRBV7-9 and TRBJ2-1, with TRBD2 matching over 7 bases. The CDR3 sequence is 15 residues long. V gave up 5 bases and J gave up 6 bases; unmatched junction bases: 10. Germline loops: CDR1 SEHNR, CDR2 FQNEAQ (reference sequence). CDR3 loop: CASSTRWTSSNEQFF. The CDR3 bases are TGTGCCAGCAGCACTAGGTGGACTAGTTCCAATGAGCAGTTCTTC.

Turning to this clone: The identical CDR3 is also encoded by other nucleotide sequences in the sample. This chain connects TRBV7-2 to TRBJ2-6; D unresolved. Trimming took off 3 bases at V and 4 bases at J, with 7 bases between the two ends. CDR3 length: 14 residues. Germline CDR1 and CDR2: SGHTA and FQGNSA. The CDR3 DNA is TGTGCCAGCAGCTTCCCAGGAGGGGCCAACGTCCTGACTTTC. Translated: CASSFPGGANVLTF.

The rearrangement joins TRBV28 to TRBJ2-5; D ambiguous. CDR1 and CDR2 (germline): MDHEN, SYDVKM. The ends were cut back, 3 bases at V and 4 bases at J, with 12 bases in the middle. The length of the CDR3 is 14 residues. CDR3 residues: CASSFSLSRETQYF. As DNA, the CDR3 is TGTGCCAGCAGTTTTAGCCTCAGCAGAGAGACCCAGTACTTC. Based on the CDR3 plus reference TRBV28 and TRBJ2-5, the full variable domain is DVKVTQSSRYLVKRTGEKVFLECVQDMDHENMFWYRQDPGLGLRLIYFSYDVKMKEKGDIPEGYSVSREKKERFSLILESASTNQTSMYLCASSFSLSRETQYFGPGTRLLVL.

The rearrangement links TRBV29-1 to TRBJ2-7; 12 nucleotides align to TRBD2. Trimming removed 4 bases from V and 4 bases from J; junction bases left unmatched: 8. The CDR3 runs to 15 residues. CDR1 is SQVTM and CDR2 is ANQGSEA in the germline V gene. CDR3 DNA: TGCAGCGTTGTAACGACTAGCGGGAGTTCGTACGAGCAGTACTTC. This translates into CSVVTTSGSSYEQYF.

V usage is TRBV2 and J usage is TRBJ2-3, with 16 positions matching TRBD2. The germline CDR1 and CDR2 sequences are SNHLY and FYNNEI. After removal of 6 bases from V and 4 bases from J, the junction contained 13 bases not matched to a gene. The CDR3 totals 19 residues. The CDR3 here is CASSLPGLAGGPVSDTQYF. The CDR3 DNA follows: TGTGCCAGCAGCCTCCCGGGACTAGCGGGAGGGCCGGTCTCAGATACGCAGTATTTT.

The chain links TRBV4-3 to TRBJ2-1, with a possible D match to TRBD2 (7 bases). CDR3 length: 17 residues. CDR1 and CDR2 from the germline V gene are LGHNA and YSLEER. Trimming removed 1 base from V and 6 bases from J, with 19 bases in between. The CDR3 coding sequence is TGCGCCAGCAGCCAAGTAGGGGGGGAGGGCCGGGTCAATGAGCAGTTCTTC. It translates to CASSQVGGEGRVNEQFF.

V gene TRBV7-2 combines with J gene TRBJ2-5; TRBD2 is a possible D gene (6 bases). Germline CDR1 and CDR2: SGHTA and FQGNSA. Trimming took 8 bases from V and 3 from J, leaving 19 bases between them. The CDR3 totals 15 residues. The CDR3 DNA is TGTGCCAGCCTGGCGGAGGGGTTGCGGGAAGAGACCCAGTACTTC. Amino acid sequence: CASLAEGLREETQYF.

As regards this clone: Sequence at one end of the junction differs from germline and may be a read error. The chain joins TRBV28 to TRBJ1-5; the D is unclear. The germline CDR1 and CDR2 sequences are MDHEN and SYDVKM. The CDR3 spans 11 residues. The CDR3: CASSSEFRTRF. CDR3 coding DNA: TGTGCCAGCAGCTCAGAGTTTAGAACACGTTTT.

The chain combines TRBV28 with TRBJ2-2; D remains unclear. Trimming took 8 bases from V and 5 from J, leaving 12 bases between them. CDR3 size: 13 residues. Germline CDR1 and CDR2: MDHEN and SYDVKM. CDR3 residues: CASGVYTTGELFF. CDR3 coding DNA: TGTGCCAGCGGCGTATACACGACCGGGGAGCTGTTTTTT.

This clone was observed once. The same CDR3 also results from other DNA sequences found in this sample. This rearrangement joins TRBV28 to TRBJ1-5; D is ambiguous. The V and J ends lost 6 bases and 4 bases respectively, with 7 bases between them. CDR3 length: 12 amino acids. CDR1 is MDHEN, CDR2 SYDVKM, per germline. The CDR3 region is CASRSSNQPQHF. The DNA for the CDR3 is TGTGCCAGCAGATCCTCGAATCAGCCCCAGCATTTT. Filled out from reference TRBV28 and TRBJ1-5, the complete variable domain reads DVKVTQSSRYLVKRTGEKVFLECVQDMDHENMFWYRQDPGLGLRLIYFSYDVKMKEKGDIPEGYSVSREKKERFSLILESASTNQTSMYLCASRSSNQPQHFGDGTRLSIL.

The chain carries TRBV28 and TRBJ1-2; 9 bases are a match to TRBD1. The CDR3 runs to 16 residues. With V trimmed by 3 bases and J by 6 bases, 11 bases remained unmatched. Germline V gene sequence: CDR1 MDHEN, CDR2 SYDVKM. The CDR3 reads CASSFTFGQGINGYTF. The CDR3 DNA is TGTGCCAGCAGTTTTACTTTCGGACAGGGGATTAATGGCTACACCTTC.

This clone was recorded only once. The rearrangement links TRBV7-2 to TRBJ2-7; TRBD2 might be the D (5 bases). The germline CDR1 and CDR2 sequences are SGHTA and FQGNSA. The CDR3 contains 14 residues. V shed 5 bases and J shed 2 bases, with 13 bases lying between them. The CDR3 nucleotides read TGTGCCAGCAGCGCTAGCCTAGGACCCTACGAGCAGTACTTC. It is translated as CASSASLGPYEQYF.

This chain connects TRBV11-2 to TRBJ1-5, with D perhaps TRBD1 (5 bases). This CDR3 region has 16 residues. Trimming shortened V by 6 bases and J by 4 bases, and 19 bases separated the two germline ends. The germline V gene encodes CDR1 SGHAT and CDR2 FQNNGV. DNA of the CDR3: TGTGCCAGCAGTCTCGGTGGTCTGGGGGGGAATCAGCCCCAGCATTTT. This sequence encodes CASSLGGLGGNQPQHF.

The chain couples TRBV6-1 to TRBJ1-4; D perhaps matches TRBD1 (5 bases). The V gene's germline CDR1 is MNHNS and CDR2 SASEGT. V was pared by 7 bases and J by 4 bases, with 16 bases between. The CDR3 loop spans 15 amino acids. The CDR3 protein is CASNRPFQGNEKLFF. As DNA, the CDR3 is TGTGCCAGCAACAGACCGTTCCAGGGTAATGAAAAACTGTTTTTT.

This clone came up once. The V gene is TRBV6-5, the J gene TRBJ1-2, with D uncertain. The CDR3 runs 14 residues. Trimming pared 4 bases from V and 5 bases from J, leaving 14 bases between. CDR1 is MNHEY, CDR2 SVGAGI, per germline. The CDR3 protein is CASSLHYLGYGYTF. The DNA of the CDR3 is TGTGCCAGCAGTTTACATTACTTGGGGTATGGCTACACCTTC.

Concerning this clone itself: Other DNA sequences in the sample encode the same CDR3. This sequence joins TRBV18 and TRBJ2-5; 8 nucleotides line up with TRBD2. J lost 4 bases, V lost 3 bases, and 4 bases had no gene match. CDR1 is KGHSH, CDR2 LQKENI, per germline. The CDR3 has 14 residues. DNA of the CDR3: TGTGCCAGCTCACCGGGCCTAGCGGGAGAGACCCAGTACTTC. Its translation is CASSPGLAGETQYF.

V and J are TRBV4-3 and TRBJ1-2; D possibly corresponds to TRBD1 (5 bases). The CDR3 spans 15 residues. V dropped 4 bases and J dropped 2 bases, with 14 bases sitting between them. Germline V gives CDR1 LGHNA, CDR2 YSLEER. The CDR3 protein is CASSPPGLPNYGYTF. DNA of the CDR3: TGCGCCAGCAGCCCGCCGGGACTGCCCAACTATGGCTACACCTTC.